This T cell receptor (beta chain) was recovered during a study of blood T cell repertoires in COVID-19. At the level of the study: COVID-19 samples collected from the United States, Italy and Spain covered acute and convalescent phases. PBMCs, B-cell-depleted T cells, or T cells provided the cDNA or gDNA that made up the material.

Trimming took 6 bases from V and 2 from J, leaving 13 bases between them. CDR3 length: 15 amino acids. CDR1 is LNHDA and CDR2 is SQIVND in the germline V gene (reference sequence). How the authors handled the data: Estimated nucleated cell counts came from reference gene primer amplification. Profiling relied on immunoSEQ multiplex PCR, and the TCRdb table lists in-frame clones only, not all of them. D and trimming were read from the DNA, whereas the V and J calls and clone size are those reported in that table. This sample has about 280,000 clones, with roughly nine tenths found just once. This clonotype was obtained from a woman between 35 and 50 years old who had recovered from COVID-19. V is TRBV19 and J is TRBJ2-2, with D perhaps matching TRBD2 (5 bases). The sample comprised peripheral blood. CDR3 loop: CASSTLGINTGELFF. DNA for the CDR3: TGTGCCAGTAGCACACTAGGAATCAACACCGGGGAGCTGTTTTTT.